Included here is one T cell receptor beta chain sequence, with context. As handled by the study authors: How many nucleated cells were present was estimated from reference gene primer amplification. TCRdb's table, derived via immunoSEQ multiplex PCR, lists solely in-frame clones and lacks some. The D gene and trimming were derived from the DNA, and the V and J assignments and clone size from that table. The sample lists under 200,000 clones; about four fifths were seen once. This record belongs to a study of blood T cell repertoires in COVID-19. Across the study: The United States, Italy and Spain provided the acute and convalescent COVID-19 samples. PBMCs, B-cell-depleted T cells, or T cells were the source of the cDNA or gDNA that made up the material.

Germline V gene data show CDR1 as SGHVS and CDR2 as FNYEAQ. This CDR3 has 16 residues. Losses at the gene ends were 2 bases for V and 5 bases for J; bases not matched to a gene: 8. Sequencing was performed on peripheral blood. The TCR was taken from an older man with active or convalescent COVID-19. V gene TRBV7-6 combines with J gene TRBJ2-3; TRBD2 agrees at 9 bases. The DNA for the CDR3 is TGTGCCAGCAGCTTATTGGCGGGGGGGCAGGGAGATACGCAGTATTTT. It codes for CASSLLAGGQGDTQYF. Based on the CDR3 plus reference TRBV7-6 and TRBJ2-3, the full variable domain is GAGVSQSPRYKVTKRGQDVALRCDPISGHVSLYWYRQALGQGPEFLTYFNYEAQQDKSGLPNDRFSAERPEGSISTLTIQRTEQRDSAMYRCASSLLAGGQGDTQYFGPGTRLTVL.